The T cell receptor (beta chain) described here comes from a study of T cell repertoires in cytomegalovirus infection. Overall study results and limits: Summed frequency of public TCR beta families distinguished CMV carriers with the relevant HLA. HLA-C-restricted CMV clonotypes gave the most frequent clonotype in two of eight donors.

Notes on this clonotype: Its specificity is not known.

Each CDR3 protein is one row after TCRdb ran MiXCR on the reads. The repertoire has some 920,000 distinct CDR3 sequences, about 33% of them found once; the top ten carry about an eighth. CDR3 length: 14 residues. Germline V gene data show CDR1 as SGHVS and CDR2 as FNYEAQ. Trimming removed 7 bases at V and 7 bases at J, with 16 bases between. The chain links TRBV7-6 to TRBJ2-2; no firm D call. The material was cultured CD8+ T cells from PBMCs, obtained from culture after CMV antigen stimulation. This TCR came from a human donor in good health (CMV status not recorded). Some clones in this sample may be carry-over from other donors' samples. CDR3 DNA: TGTGCCAGCACCCAACCCGGAACAATCGGGGAGCTGTTTTTT. It encodes CASTQPGTIGELFF. Drawing the rest from reference TRBV7-6 and TRBJ2-2, the complete variable domain is GAGVSQSPRYKVTKRGQDVALRCDPISGHVSLYWYRQALGQGPEFLTYFNYEAQQDKSGLPNDRFSAERPEGSISTLTIQRTEQRDSAMYRCASTQPGTIGELFFGEGSRLTVL.